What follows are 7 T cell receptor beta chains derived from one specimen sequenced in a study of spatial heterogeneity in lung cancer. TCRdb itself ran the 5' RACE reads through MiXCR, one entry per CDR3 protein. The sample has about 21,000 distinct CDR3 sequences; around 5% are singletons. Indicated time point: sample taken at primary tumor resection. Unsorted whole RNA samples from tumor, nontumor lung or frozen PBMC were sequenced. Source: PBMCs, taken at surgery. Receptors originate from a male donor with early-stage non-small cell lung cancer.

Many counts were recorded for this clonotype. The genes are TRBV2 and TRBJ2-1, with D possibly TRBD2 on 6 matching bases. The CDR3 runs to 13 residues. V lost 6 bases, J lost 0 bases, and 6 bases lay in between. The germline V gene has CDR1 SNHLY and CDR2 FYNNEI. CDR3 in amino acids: CASSGSSYNEQFF. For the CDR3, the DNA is TGTGCCAGCAGCGGGAGCTCCTACAATGAGCAGTTCTTC.

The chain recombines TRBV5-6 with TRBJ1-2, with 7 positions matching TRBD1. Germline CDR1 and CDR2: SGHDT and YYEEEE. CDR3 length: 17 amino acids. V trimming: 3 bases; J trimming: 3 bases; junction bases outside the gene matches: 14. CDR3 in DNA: TGTGCCAGCAGCTCCTGGTATAAACAGGGGCCTGACTATGGCTACACCTTC. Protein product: CASSSWYKQGPDYGYTF.

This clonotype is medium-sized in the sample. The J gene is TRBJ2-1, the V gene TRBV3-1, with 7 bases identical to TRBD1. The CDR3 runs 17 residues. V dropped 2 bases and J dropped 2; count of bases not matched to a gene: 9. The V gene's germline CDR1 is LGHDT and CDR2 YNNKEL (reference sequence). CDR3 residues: CASSQLTGVLTYNEQFF. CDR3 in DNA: TGTGCCAGCAGCCAACTAACAGGGGTACTGACCTACAATGAGCAGTTCTTC.

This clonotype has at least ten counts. In nucleotides, the CDR3 is TGTGCCAGCAGCCAACAGGAAACCCCGCAGTACTTC. Protein: CASSQQETPQYF. The genes are TRBV3-1 and TRBJ2-7; D gene uncertain. The CDR3 has 12 amino acids. The V end was cut by 2 bases, the J end by 9 bases, with 11 bases between. Per the germline V gene, CDR1 is LGHDT and CDR2 is YNNKEL (reference sequence).

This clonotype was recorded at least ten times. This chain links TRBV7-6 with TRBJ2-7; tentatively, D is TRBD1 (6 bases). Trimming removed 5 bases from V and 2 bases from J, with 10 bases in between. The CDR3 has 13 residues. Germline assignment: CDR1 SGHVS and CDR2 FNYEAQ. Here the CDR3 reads CASSPRTAYEQYF. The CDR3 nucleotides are TGTGCCAGCAGCCCGCGGACAGCCTACGAGCAGTACTTC. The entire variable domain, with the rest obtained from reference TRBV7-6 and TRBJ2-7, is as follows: GAGVSQSPRYKVTKRGQDVALRCDPISGHVSLYWYRQALGQGPEFLTYFNYEAQQDKSGLPNDRFSAERPEGSISTLTIQRTEQRDSAMYRCASSPRTAYEQYFGPGTRLTVT.

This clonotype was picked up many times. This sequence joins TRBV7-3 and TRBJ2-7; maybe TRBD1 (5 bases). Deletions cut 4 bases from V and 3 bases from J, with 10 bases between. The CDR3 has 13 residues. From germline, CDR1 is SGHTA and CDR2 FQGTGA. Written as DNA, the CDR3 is TGTGCCAGCAGCTGGGCCAGGGACTACGAGCAGTACTTC. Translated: CASSWARDYEQYF.

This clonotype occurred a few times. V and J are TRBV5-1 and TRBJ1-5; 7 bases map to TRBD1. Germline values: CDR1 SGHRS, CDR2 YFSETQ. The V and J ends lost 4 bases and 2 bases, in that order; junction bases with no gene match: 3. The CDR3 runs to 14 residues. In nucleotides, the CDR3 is TGCGCCAGCAGCCGTACAGGGGGCAATCAGCCCCAGCATTTT. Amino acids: CASSRTGGNQPQHF.